This T cell receptor beta chain was retrieved from a study of blood T cell repertoires in COVID-19. In the study overall: Spain, Italy and the United States supplied samples that represented acute and convalescent COVID-19. Nucleic acid was either cDNA or gDNA, and it came from T cells, B-cell-depleted T cells, or PBMCs.

The V gene lost 6 bases and the J gene lost 4 bases, with 10 bases spanning the gap. Germline CDR1 reads ENHRY; CDR2 reads SYGVKD. The CDR3 has 13 residues. TCRdb keeps only in-frame clones here, not all; method: immunoSEQ multiplex PCR. Among about 270,000 clones, around 87% were seen once, and the ten largest hold approximately 2.2%. Sequences were obtained from peripheral blood. V usage is TRBV10-3 and J usage is TRBJ1-5; weak D call: TRBD1 (6 bases). This clonotype was sampled from a woman aged 50 to 65 with acute or convalescent COVID-19. This chain's CDR3 is CAIRGASNQPQHF. The CDR3 nucleotides are TGTGCCATCAGGGGGGCTAGTAATCAGCCCCAGCATTTT.